The clone carrying this T cell receptor (beta chain) showed up many times. This sample is part of a study of neurological immune-mediated disorders. With 10-nucleotide random UMIs, 5'RACE was used to make the cDNA. TCRdb ran MiXCR on the 5' RACE reads and lists one entry per CDR3 protein. The sample consists of roughly 56,000 distinct CDR3 sequences, more than 9.5% of them appearing once. Trimming pared 2 bases from V and 6 bases from J, leaving 17 bases between. This CDR3 contains 16 residues. Input material: PBMCs. V is TRBV12-3 or TRBV12-4 and J is TRBJ1-5, with D perhaps matching TRBD1 (5 bases). The receptor was isolated from a man aged 55 to 69 in good health. The CDR3 here is CASSLRGSSNSQPQHF. CDR3 DNA sequence: TGTGCCAGCAGTTTAAGGGGCAGCTCGAACAGTCAGCCCCAGCATTTT.